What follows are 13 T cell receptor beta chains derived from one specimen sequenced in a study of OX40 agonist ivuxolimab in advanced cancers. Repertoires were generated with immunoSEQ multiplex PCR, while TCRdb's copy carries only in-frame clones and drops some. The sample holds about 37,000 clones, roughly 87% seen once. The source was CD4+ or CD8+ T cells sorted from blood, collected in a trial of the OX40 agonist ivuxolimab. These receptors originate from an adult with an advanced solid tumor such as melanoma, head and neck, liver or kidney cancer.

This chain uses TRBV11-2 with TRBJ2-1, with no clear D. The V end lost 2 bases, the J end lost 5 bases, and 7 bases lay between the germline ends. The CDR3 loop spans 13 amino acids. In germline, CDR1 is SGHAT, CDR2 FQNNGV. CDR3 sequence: CASSLRRNNEQFF. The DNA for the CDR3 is TGTGCCAGCAGCTTAAGACGTAACAATGAGCAGTTCTTC.

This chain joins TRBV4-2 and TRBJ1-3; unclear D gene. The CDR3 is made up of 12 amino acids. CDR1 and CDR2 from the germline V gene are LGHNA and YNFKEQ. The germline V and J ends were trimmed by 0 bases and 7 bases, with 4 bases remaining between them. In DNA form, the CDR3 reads TGTGCCAGCAGCCAAGATTTCAACACCATATATTTT. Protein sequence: CASSQDFNTIYF.

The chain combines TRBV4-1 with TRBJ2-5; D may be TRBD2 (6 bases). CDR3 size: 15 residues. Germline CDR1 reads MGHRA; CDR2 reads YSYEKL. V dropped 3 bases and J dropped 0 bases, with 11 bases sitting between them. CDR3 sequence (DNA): TGCGCCAGCAGCCACACTTGGGGGGACCAAGAGACCCAGTACTTC. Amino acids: CASSHTWGDQETQYF.

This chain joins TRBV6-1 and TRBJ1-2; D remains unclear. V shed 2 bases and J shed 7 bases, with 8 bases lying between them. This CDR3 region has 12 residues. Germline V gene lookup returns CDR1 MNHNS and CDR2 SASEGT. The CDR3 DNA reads TGTGCCAGCAGTGAACGGGGAGGTGGCTACACCTTC. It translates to CASSERGGGYTF.

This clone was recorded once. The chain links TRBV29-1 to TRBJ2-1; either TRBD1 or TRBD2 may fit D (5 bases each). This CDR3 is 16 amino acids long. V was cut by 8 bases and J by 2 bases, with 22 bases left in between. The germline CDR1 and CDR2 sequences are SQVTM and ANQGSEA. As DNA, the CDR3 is TGCAGCTCAGAGATTCTACGGGACGGAACCTACAATGAGCAGTTCTTC. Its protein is CSSEILRDGTYNEQFF.

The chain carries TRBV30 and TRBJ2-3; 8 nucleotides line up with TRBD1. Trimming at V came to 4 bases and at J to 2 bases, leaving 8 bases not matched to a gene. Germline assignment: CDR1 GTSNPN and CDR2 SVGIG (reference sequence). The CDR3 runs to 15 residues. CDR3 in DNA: TGTGCCTGGAATACCGGGACAGGAGTCACAGATACGCAGTATTTT. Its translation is CAWNTGTGVTDTQYF.

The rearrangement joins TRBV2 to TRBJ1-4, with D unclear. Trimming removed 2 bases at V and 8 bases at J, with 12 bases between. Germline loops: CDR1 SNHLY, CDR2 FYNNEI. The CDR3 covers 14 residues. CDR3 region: CASSESGGSEKLFF. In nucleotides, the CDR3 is TGTGCCAGCAGTGAATCGGGCGGGAGCGAAAAACTGTTTTTT. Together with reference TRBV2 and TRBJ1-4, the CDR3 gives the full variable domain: EPEVTQTPSHQVTQMGQEVILRCVPISNHLYFYWYRQILGQKVEFLVSFYNNEISEKSEIFDDQFSVERPDGSNFTLKIRSTKLEDSAMYFCASSESGGSEKLFFGSGTQLSVL.

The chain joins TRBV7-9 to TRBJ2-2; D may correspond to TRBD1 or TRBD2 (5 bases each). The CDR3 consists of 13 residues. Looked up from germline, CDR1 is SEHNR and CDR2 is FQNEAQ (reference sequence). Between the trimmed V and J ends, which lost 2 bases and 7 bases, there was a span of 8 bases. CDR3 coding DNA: TGTGCCAGCAGCTTAAAGGGACGCGGGGAGCTGTTTTTT. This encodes CASSLKGRGELFF.

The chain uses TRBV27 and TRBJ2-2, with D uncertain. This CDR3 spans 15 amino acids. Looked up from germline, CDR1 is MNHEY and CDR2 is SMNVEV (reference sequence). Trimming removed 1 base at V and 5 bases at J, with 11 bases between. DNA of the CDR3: TGTGCCAGCAGTTTATACTTCGTGGTTACCGGGGAGCTGTTTTTT. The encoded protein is CASSLYFVVTGELFF.

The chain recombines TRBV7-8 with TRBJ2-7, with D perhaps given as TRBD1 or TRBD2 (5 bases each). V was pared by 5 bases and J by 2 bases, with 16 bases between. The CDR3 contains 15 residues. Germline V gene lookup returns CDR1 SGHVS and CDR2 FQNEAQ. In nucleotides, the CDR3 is TGTGCCAGCAGCCCGCTTTCGGGGACCGCCTACGAGCAGTACTTC. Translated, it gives CASSPLSGTAYEQYF.

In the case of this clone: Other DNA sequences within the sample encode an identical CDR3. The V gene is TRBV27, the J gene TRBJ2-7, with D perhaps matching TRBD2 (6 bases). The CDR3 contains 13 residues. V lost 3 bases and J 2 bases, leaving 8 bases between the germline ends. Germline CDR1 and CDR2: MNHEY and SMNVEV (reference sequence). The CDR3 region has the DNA TGTGCCAGCAGTTTGACGGGAGCCTACGAGCAGTACTTC. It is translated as CASSLTGAYEQYF.

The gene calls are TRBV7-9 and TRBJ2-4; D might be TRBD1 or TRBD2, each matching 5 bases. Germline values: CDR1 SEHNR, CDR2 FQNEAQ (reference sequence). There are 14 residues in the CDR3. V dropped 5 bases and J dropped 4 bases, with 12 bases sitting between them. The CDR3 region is CASSRGQGKNIQYF. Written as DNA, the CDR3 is TGTGCCAGCAGCCGCGGGCAGGGTAAAAACATTCAGTACTTC.

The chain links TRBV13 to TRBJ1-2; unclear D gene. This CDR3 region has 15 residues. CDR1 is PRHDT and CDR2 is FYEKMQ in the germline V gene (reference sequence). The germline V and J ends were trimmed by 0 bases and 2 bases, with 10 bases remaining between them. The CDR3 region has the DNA TGTGCCAGCAGCTTAGGTGCAGTCCGCAACTATGGCTACACCTTC. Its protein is CASSLGAVRNYGYTF.